The T cell receptor (beta chain) described here comes from a study of radiation and T cells in renal cell carcinoma. Study observations and caveats: Dominant CDR3 motifs occupied more repertoire in irradiated than control tumors. Compared with controls, irradiated tumors showed greater TCR clonality.

In germline, CDR1 is MNHNS, CDR2 SASEGT. V was pared by 6 bases and J by 5 bases, with 10 bases between. The CDR3 consists of 12 residues. The data were produced by immunoSEQ multiplex PCR, yet TCRdb's version contains in-frame clones alone and is incomplete. Among around 15,000 clones listed, under 70% were seen once. Treatment denoted: treatment-naive control, cytoreductive nephrectomy. The patient's renal cell carcinoma had clear cell pathology. A word on this clone: Its antigen remains unknown.

The chain recombines TRBV6-1 with TRBJ1-2; the D gene is possibly TRBD1 (6 bases). This material consisted of tumor tissue, taken from a patient whose treatment was nephrectomy without radiotherapy. The sequence was collected from a middle-aged man with renal cell carcinoma. The CDR3 DNA follows: TGTGCCAGCAGCGAGGGGGGGTATGGCTACACCTTC. It specifies CASSEGGYGYTF.